This T cell receptor (beta chain) was found in a study of T-cell reconstitution after alpha-beta-depleted transplantation in children. About this clonotype: Its matching antigen is unknown.

Library preparation (for TCRbeta) was performed with unique molecular identifiers. TCRdb used MiXCR to reprocess the PCR reads, holding one entry per CDR3 protein. In the table there are around 450,000 distinct CDR3 sequences, 43% of which are singletons. Study-wide results and caveats: Approximately two months post-transplant, alpha-beta T cells reportedly originated from several hundred expanded graft clones. At one year after transplant, newly produced T cells mostly accounted for T-cell counts and diversity.

The CDR3 contains 13 residues. CDR1 and CDR2 from the germline V gene are MDHEN and SYDVKM. V dropped 3 bases and J dropped 7 bases, with 12 bases sitting between them. This chain connects TRBV28 to TRBJ1-1; a possible D gene is TRBD1 (5 bases). The receptor was derived from a girl aged 2 to 9 with aplastic anemia, due to receive a stem cell transplant. This sample comprised PBMCs, obtained before TCRalphabeta/CD19-depleted stem cell transplant. DNA for the CDR3: TGTGCCAGCAGTTTCGTCCCGGACAATGAAGCTTTCTTT. Translated, it gives CASSFVPDNEAFF.